Presented here are 5 T cell receptor beta chains from one specimen sequenced in a study of molecular identifiers for immune sequencing clone quantification. TCRdb re-derived calls from the PCR reads in MiXCR, one entry per CDR3 protein. The sample lists about 500,000 distinct CDR3 sequences, around a fifth occurring once. The sequencing sample was made of naive CD8+ T cells from blood, with Jurkat cell RNA spiked in. This sample's subset: FACS-sorted CD8+CD4-CCR7+CD45RA+ naive T cells. Receptors originate from a human donor in good health. Some libraries in this study had Jurkat cell RNA spiked in.

V and J are TRBV27 and TRBJ2-7; D not resolved. The CDR3 consists of 11 residues. Germline V gene data show CDR1 as MNHEY and CDR2 as SMNVEV (reference sequence). Trimming cost V 6 bases and J 5 bases, with 8 bases left between them. CDR3 in amino acids: CASRLGHEQYF. DNA for the CDR3: TGTGCCAGCAGACTCGGGCACGAGCAGTACTTC.

This clonotype was seen more than once but under ten times. The rearrangement links TRBV27 to TRBJ1-1, with D maybe TRBD1 (5 bases). Germline V gives CDR1 MNHEY, CDR2 SMNVEV (reference sequence). Trimming left V 2 bases short and J 3 bases short, with 10 bases between. This CDR3 has 14 amino acids. CDR3 residues: CASSLRQWDTEAFF. The CDR3 DNA reads TGTGCCAGCAGTTTAAGACAGTGGGACACTGAAGCTTTCTTT.

This clonotype was recorded many times. The V gene is TRBV6-2 or TRBV6-3, the J gene TRBJ2-3; tentatively, D is TRBD1 (6 bases). Trimming left V 6 bases short and J 8 bases short, with 12 bases between. Germline CDR1 reads MNHEY; CDR2 reads SVGEGT. The CDR3 sequence is 12 residues long. This CDR3 reads CASSQGRGTQYF. The DNA for the CDR3 is TGTGCCAGCAGCCAGGGGAGAGGTACGCAGTATTTT.

A single count supports this clonotype. No DNA is shown, since the ends of the CDR3 on it are uncertain; the CDR3 is the one TCRdb lists. This sequence joins TRBV7-2 and TRBJ1-1; TRBD1, as called in the table, went unchecked against the DNA. The CDR3 has 22 amino acids, counting both end residues. Germline values: CDR1 SGHTA, CDR2 FQGNSA. This chain's CDR3 is CASSLPPPETQYFGPGSTEAFF.

This clonotype was observed many times. The genes are TRBV6-2 or TRBV6-3 and TRBJ2-7; D is undetermined. The germline V and J ends were trimmed by 0 bases and 7 bases, with 16 bases remaining between them. Per germline, CDR1 MNHEY and CDR2 SVGEGT. The CDR3 is made up of 15 amino acids. CDR3 DNA sequence: TGTGCCAGCAGTTACTCAAGACCCGGCTACGGTGAGCAGTACTTC. This encodes CASSYSRPGYGEQYF.